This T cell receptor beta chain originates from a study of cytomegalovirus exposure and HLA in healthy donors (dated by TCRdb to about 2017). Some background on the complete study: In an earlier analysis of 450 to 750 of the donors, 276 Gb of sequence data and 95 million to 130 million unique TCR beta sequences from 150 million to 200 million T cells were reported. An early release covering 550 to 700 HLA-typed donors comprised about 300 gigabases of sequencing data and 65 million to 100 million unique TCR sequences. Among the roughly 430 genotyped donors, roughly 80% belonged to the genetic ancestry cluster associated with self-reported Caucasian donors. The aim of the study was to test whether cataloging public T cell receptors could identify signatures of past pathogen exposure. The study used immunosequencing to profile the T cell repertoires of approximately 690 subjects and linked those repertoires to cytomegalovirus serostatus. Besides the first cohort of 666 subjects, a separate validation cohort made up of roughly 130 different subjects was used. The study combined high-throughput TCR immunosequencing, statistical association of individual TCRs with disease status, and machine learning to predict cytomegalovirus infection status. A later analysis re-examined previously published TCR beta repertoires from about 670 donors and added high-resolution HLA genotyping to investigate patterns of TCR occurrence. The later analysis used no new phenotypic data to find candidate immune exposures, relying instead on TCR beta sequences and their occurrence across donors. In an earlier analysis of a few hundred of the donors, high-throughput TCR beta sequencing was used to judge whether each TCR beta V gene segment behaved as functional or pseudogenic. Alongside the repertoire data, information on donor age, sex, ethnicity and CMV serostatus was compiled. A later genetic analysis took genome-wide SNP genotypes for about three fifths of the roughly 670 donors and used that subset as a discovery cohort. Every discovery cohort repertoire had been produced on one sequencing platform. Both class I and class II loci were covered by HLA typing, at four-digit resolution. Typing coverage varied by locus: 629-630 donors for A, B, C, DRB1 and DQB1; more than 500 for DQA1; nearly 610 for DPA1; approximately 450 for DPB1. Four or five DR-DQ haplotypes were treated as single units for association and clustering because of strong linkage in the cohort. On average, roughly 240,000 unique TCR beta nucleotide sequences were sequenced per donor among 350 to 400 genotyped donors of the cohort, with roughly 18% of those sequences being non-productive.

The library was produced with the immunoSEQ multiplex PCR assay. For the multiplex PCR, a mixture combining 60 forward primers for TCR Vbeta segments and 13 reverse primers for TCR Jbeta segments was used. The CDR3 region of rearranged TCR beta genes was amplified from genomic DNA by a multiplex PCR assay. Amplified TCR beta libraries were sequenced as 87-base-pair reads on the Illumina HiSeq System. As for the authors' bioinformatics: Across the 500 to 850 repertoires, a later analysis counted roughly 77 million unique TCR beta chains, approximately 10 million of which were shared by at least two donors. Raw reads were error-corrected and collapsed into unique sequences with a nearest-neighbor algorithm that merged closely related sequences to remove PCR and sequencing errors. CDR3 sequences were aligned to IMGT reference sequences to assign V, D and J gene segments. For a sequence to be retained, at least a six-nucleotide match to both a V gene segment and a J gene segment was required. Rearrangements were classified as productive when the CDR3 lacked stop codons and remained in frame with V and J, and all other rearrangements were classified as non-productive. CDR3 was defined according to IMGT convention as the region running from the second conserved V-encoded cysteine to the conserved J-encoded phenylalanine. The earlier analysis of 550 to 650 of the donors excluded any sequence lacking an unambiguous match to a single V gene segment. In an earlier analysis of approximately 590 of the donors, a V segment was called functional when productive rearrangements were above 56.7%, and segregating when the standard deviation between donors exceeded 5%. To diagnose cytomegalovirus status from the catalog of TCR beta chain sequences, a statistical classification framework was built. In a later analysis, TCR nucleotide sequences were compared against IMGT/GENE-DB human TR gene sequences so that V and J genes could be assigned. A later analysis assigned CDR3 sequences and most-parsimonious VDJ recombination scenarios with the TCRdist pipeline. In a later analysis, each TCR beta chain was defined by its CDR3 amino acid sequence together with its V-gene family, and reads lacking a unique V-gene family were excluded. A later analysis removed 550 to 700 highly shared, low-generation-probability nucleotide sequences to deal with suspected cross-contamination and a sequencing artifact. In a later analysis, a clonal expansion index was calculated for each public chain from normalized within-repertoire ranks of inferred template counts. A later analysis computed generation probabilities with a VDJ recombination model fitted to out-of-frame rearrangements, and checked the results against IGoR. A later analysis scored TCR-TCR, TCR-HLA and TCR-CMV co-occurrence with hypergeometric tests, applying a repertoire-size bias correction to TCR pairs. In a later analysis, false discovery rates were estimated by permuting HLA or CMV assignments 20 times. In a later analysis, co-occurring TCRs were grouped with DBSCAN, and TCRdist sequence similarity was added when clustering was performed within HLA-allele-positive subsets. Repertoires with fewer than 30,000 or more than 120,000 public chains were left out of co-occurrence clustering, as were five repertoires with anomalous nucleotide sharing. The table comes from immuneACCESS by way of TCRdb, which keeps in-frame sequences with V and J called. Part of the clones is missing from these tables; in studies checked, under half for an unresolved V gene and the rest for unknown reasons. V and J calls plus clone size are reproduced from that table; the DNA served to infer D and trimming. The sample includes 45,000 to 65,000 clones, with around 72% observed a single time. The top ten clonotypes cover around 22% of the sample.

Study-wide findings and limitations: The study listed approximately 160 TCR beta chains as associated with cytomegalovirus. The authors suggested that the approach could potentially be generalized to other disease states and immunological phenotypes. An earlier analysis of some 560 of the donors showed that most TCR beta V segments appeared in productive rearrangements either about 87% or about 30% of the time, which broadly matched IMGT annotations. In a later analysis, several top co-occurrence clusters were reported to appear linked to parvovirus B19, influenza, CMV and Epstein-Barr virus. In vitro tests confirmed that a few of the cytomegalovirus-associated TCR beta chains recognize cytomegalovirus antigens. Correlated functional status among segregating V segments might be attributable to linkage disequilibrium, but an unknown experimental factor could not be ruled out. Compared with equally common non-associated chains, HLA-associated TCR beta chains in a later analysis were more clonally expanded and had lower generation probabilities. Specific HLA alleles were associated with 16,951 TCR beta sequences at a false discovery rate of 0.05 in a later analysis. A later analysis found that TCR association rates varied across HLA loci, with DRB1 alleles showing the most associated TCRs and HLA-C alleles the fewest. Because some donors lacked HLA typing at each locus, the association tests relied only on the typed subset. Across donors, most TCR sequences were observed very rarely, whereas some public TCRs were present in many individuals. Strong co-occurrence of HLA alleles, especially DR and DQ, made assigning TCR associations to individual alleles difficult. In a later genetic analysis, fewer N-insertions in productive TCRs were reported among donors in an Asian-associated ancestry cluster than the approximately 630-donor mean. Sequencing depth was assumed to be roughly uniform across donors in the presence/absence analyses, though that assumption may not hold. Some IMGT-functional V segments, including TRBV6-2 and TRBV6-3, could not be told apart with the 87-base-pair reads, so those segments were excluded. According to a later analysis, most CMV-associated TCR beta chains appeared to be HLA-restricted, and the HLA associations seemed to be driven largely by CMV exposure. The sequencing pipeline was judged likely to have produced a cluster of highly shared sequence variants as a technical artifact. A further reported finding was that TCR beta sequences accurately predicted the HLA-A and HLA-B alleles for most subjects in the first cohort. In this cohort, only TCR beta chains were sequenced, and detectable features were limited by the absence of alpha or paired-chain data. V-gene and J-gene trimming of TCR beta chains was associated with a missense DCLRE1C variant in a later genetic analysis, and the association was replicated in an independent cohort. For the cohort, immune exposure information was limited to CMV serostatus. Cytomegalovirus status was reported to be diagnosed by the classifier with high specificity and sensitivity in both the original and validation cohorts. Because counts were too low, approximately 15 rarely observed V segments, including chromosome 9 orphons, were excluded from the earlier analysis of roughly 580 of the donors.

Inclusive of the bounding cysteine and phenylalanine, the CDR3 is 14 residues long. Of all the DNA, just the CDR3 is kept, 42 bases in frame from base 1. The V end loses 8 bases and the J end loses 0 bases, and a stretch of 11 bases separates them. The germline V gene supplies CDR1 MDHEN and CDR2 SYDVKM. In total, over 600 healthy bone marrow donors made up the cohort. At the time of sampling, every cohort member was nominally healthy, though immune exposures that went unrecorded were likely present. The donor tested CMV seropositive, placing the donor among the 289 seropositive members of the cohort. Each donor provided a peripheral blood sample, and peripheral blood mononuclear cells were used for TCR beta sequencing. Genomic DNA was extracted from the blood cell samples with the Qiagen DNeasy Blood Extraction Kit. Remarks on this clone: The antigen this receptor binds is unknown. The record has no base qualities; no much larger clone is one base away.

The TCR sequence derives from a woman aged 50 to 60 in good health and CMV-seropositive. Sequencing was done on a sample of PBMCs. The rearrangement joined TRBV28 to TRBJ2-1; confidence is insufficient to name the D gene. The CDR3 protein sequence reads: CASYDRSSYNEQFF. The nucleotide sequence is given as TGTGCCAGCTATGACCGGAGCTCCTACAATGAGCAGTTCTTC.